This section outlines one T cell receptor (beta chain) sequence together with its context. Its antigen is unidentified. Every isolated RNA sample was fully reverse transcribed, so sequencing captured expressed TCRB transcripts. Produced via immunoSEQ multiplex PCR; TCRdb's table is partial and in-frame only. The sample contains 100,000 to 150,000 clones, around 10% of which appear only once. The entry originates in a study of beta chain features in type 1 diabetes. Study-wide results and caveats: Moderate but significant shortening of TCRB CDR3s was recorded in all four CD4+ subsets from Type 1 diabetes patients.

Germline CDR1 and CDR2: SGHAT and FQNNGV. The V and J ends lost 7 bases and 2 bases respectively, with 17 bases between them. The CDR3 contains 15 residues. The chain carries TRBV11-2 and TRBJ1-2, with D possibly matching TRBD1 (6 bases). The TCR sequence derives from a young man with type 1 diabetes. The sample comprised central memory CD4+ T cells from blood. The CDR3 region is CASTRIRGPNYGYTF. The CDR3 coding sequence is TGTGCCAGCACCAGAATCAGGGGCCCGAACTATGGCTACACCTTC.